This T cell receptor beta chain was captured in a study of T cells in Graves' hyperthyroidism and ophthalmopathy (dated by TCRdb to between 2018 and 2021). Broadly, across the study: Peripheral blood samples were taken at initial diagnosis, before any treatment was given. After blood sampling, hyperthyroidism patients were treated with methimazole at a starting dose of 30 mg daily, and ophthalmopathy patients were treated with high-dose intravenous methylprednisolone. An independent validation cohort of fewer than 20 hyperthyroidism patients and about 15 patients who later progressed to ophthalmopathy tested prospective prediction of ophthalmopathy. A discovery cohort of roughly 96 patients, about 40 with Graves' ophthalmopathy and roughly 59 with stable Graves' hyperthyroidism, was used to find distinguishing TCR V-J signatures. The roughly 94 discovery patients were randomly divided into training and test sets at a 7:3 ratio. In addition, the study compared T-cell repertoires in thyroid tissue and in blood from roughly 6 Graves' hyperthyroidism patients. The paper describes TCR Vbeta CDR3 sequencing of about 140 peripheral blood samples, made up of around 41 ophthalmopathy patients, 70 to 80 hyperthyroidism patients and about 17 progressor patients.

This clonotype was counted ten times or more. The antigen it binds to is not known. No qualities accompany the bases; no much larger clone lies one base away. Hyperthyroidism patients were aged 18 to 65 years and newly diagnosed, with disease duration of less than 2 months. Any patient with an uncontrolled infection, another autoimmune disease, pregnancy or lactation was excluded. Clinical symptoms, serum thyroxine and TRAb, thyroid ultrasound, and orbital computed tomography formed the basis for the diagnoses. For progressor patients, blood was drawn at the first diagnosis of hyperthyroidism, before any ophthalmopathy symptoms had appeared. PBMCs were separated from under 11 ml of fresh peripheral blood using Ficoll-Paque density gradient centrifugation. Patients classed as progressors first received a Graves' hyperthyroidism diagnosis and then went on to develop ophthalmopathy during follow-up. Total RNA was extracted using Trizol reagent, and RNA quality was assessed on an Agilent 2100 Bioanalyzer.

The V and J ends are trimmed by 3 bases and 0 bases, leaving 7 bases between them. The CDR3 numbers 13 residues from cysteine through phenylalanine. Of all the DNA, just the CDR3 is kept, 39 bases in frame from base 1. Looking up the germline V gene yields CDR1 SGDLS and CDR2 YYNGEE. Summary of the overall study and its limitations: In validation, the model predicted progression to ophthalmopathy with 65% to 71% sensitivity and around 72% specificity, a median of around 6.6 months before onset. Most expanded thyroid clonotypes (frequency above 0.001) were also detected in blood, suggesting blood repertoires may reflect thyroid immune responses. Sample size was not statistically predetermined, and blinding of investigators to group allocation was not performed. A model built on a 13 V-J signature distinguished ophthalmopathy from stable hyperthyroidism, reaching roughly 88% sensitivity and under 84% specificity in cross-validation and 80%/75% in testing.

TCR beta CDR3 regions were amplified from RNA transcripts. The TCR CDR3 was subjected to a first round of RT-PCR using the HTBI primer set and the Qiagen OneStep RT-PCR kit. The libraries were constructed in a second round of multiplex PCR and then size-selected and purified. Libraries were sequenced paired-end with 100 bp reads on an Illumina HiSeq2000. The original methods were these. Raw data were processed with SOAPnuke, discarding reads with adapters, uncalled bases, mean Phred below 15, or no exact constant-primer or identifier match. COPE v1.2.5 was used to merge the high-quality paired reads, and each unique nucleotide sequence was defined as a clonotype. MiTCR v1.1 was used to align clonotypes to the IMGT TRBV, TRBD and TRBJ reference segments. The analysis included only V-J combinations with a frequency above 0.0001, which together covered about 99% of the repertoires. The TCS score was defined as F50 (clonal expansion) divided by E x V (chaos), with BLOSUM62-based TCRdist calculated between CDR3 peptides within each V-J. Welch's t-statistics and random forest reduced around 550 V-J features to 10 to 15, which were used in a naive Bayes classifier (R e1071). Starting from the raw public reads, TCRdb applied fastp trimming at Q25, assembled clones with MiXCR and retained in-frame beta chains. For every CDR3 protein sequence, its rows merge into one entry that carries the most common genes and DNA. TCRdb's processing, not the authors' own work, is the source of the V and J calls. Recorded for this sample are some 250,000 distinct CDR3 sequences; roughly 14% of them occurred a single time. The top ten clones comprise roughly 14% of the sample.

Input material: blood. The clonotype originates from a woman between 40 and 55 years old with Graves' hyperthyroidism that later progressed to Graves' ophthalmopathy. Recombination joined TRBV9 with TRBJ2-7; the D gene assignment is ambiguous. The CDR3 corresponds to CASSGRYSYEQYF. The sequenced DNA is TGTGCCAGCAGCGGACGGTACTCCTACGAGCAGTACTTC.